The rows below give T cell receptor beta chains drawn from one sample of a study of molecular identifiers for immune sequencing clone quantification. TCRdb analysed the PCR reads with MiXCR anew, one entry per CDR3 protein. The sample has more than 450,000 distinct CDR3 sequences; 20% to 25% are singletons. Sequencing was performed on naive CD8+ T cells from blood, with Jurkat cell RNA spiked in. All receptors come from a human donor in good health. Some libraries in this study had Jurkat cell RNA spiked in. Each CDR3 is given without its conserved first and last residue. D genes are given only for firm matches.

cdr3_aa	v_call	j_call	d_call
ASSLVFQDSPLH	TRBV5-1	TRBJ1-6	-
ASSQDWSSGNTIY	TRBV4-3	TRBJ1-3	-
ASRAWAGADEQF	TRBV6-2/TRBV6-3	TRBJ2-1	-
ASSHPTGEGSETQY	TRBV7-9	TRBJ2-5	-
ASSGGTGTQPQH	TRBV7-9	TRBJ1-5	TRBD1
ASSQDRVRQY	TRBV14	TRBJ2-7	-
ASSQEMAGSLAGADVLT	TRBV4-3	TRBJ2-6	-
ASGLDPGGLLEQY	TRBV11-2	TRBJ2-7	TRBD2
ASSADGGHTDTQY	TRBV9	TRBJ2-3	-
ASSQENRGSSYEQY	TRBV4-1	TRBJ2-7	TRBD1
ASKIRDSMNTEAF	TRBV4-1	TRBJ1-1	TRBD1
ASSPSRTDTQY	TRBV6-5	TRBJ2-3	-
ASSIGVNQPQH	TRBV19	TRBJ1-5	-
ASSQELDYQETQY	TRBV4-3	TRBJ2-5	-